The rows below give T cell receptor beta chains drawn from one sample of a study of cytomegalovirus exposure and HLA in healthy donors. The assay was immunoSEQ multiplex PCR, and TCRdb's table has in-frame clones only and misses some. The sample yields some 170,000 clones, around four fifths seen once. The sequencing input was PBMCs. The receptors originated from a woman younger than 35 in good health and CMV-seronegative. Both conserved end residues are part of each CDR3. A D gene is named only where the DNA matches it firmly. Rows give clone size only sometimes, using once, few, many, or a class for an expanded clone.

d_call,v_call,clone_size,j_call,cdr3_aa,cdr3_nt
NA,TRBV9,NA,TRBJ1-1,CASSVDPGMNTEAFF,TGTGCCAGCAGCGTAGATCCAGGGATGAACACTGAAGCTTTCTTT
NA,TRBV6-5,NA,TRBJ2-7,CASSYGGGLYEQYF,TGTGCCAGCAGTTACGGGGGCGGACTCTACGAGCAGTACTTC
TRBD2,TRBV2,NA,TRBJ2-5,CASRLTSGGAGETQYF,TGTGCCAGCAGATTAACTAGCGGGGGGGCCGGAGAGACCCAGTACTTC
NA,TRBV7-3,NA,TRBJ1-6,CASSLRGGAYNSPLHF,TGTGCCAGCAGTTTAAGGGGGGGCGCTTATAATTCACCCCTCCACTTT
NA,TRBV28,NA,TRBJ1-4,CASSFLGDNEKLFF,TGTGCCAGCAGTTTTTTGGGCGATAATGAAAAACTGTTTTTT
NA,TRBV5-4,few,TRBJ1-2,CASSAPINYGYTF,TGTGCCAGCAGCGCACCTATTAACTATGGCTACACCTTC
NA,TRBV27,once,TRBJ2-7,CASSFRGQPTYEQYF,TGTGCCAGCAGTTTCCGAGGACAGCCGACCTACGAGCAGTACTTC
NA,TRBV28,few,TRBJ1-2,CASSLYSSGNGYTF,TGTGCCAGCAGTTTATATTCATCGGGGAATGGCTACACCTTC
TRBD1,TRBV19,NA,TRBJ2-1,CASSRTGEYNEQFF,TGTGCCAGTAGTCGGACAGGGGAATACAATGAGCAGTTCTTC
TRBD1,TRBV5-4,NA,TRBJ2-5,CASRLGQGRETQYF,TGTGCCAGCAGGCTGGGACAGGGTAGAGAGACCCAGTACTTC
TRBD1,TRBV6-5,NA,TRBJ1-4,CASSYQGALDEKLFF,TGTGCCAGCAGTTACCAGGGGGCTTTGGATGAAAAACTGTTTTTT
TRBD2,TRBV9,NA,TRBJ2-7,CASSRTSASLYEQYF,TGTGCCAGCAGCCGGACTAGCGCCTCTCTCTACGAGCAGTACTTC
NA,TRBV11-3,NA,TRBJ1-1,CASSLDPRVEAFF,TGTGCCAGCAGCTTAGATCCGAGGGTTGAAGCTTTCTTT
NA,TRBV7-9,NA,TRBJ1-4,CASSLGATREKLFF,TGTGCCAGCAGCTTAGGCGCGACAAGAGAAAAACTGTTTTTT
TRBD1,TRBV2,NA,TRBJ1-1,CASSDREARDTEAFF,TGTGCCAGCAGCGACAGGGAGGCGAGGGACACTGAAGCTTTCTTT
NA,TRBV30,NA,TRBJ2-3,CAWSTSSDRSTDTQYF,TGTGCCTGGAGTACGTCGAGCGACAGAAGCACAGATACGCAGTATTTT
TRBD1,TRBV7-8,NA,TRBJ2-1,CASRDRDYNEQFF,TGTGCCAGCAGGGACAGGGATTACAATGAGCAGTTCTTC
NA,TRBV5-1,NA,TRBJ2-7,CASSPRLGSPYEQYF,TGCGCCAGCAGCCCACGACTAGGGAGTCCCTACGAGCAGTACTTC
NA,TRBV6-6,NA,TRBJ2-7,CASSVRDIRAYEQYF,TGTGCCAGCAGTGTCCGGGACATAAGAGCCTACGAGCAGTACTTC
TRBD1,TRBV11-2,NA,TRBJ1-1,CASSSWTGRVRGTEAFF,TGTGCCAGCAGCTCCTGGACAGGGAGAGTTCGAGGGACTGAAGCTTTCTTT
TRBD2,TRBV7-9,NA,TRBJ2-7,CASSPGLAGLFGQYF,TGTGCCAGCAGCCCAGGACTAGCGGGATTATTTGGGCAGTACTTC
NA,TRBV5-1,few,TRBJ2-3,CASRDRLSTDTQYF,TGCGCCAGCAGGGATCGACTTAGCACAGATACGCAGTATTTT
TRBD1,TRBV6-1,NA,TRBJ1-5,CASSLDRYSNQPQHF,TGTGCCAGCAGTCTGGACAGGTATAGCAATCAGCCCCAGCATTTT
NA,TRBV6-6,NA,TRBJ2-2,CASSYYPEGGTGELFF,TGTGCCAGCAGTTACTACCCCGAGGGAGGAACCGGGGAGCTGTTTTTT
TRBD2,TRBV30,few,TRBJ2-1,CAWSKRSGTSSNEQFF,TGTGCCTGGAGTAAGAGGTCCGGGACTAGTAGCAATGAGCAGTTCTTC
TRBD1,TRBV28,NA,TRBJ2-5,CASSRLAGTGVETQYF,TGTGCCAGCAGTCGACTTGCCGGGACAGGGGTTGAGACCCAGTACTTC
NA,TRBV30,NA,TRBJ2-5,CAWRGRLQETQYF,TGTGCCTGGAGAGGGAGACTCCAAGAGACCCAGTACTTC
NA,TRBV7-9,NA,TRBJ2-1,CASSQLRGSSYNEQFF,TGTGCCAGCAGCCAACTCCGGGGAAGCTCCTACAATGAGCAGTTCTTC
NA,TRBV5-1,NA,TRBJ1-6,CASSLGAGSGNSPLHF,TGCGCCAGCAGCTTGGGAGCGGGGTCTGGGAATTCACCCCTCCACTTT
NA,TRBV30,once,TRBJ2-3,CAWILNTDTQYF,TGTGCCTGGATTCTTAACACAGATACGCAGTATTTT
NA,TRBV6-1,NA,TRBJ2-5,CASSQPGAVETQYF,TGTGCCAGCAGCCAACCAGGGGCGGTGGAGACCCAGTACTTC
TRBD2,TRBV5-1,NA,TRBJ2-7,CASSISGGAYEQYF,TGCGCCAGCAGCATTAGCGGGGGGGCCTACGAGCAGTACTTC
NA,TRBV30,NA,TRBJ2-2,CAWHAGNTGELFF,TGTGCCTGGCATGCCGGGAACACCGGGGAGCTGTTTTTT
TRBD2,TRBV28,NA,TRBJ2-7,CASGGGVAGANYEQYF,TGTGCCAGCGGAGGTGGAGTAGCGGGAGCTAACTACGAGCAGTACTTC